The present T cell receptor beta chain was sequenced within a study of T cell responses to AZD1222 COVID-19 vaccine. To note about this clone: As yet, its antigen is unknown.

Libraries were prepared by immunoSEQ multiplex PCR; TCRdb keeps only in-frame clonotypes and omits some of them. The table lists approximately 200,000 clones, roughly 90% of them singletons. CDR3 length: 14 amino acids. From germline, CDR1 is LNHDA and CDR2 SQIVND (reference sequence). V lost 6 bases and J 4 bases, leaving 14 bases between the germline ends. Study-level results: Spike-specific TCRs gained breadth and depth after people received two AZD1222 doses. The sample set comprised mostly white British donors with more females, and clonal diversity was possibly underestimated. Just five or six AZD1222 recipients were seropositive at baseline.

V gene TRBV19 combines with J gene TRBJ2-3; D is possibly TRBD1 (6 bases). Material: peripheral blood, obtained 28 days after the second AZD1222 dose. This TCR was sampled from an adult who received the AZD1222 COVID-19 vaccine. CDR3 nucleotide sequence: TGTGCCAGTAGCCTCACAGGGAGTGCAGATACGCAGTATTTT. This gives the protein CASSLTGSADTQYF. Full variable domain (missing parts from reference TRBV19 and TRBJ2-3): DGGITQSPKYLFRKEGQNVTLSCEQNLNHDAMYWYRQDPGQGLRLIYYSQIVNDFQKGDIAEGYSVSREKKESFPLTVTSAQKNPTAFYLCASSLTGSADTQYFGPGTRLTVL.